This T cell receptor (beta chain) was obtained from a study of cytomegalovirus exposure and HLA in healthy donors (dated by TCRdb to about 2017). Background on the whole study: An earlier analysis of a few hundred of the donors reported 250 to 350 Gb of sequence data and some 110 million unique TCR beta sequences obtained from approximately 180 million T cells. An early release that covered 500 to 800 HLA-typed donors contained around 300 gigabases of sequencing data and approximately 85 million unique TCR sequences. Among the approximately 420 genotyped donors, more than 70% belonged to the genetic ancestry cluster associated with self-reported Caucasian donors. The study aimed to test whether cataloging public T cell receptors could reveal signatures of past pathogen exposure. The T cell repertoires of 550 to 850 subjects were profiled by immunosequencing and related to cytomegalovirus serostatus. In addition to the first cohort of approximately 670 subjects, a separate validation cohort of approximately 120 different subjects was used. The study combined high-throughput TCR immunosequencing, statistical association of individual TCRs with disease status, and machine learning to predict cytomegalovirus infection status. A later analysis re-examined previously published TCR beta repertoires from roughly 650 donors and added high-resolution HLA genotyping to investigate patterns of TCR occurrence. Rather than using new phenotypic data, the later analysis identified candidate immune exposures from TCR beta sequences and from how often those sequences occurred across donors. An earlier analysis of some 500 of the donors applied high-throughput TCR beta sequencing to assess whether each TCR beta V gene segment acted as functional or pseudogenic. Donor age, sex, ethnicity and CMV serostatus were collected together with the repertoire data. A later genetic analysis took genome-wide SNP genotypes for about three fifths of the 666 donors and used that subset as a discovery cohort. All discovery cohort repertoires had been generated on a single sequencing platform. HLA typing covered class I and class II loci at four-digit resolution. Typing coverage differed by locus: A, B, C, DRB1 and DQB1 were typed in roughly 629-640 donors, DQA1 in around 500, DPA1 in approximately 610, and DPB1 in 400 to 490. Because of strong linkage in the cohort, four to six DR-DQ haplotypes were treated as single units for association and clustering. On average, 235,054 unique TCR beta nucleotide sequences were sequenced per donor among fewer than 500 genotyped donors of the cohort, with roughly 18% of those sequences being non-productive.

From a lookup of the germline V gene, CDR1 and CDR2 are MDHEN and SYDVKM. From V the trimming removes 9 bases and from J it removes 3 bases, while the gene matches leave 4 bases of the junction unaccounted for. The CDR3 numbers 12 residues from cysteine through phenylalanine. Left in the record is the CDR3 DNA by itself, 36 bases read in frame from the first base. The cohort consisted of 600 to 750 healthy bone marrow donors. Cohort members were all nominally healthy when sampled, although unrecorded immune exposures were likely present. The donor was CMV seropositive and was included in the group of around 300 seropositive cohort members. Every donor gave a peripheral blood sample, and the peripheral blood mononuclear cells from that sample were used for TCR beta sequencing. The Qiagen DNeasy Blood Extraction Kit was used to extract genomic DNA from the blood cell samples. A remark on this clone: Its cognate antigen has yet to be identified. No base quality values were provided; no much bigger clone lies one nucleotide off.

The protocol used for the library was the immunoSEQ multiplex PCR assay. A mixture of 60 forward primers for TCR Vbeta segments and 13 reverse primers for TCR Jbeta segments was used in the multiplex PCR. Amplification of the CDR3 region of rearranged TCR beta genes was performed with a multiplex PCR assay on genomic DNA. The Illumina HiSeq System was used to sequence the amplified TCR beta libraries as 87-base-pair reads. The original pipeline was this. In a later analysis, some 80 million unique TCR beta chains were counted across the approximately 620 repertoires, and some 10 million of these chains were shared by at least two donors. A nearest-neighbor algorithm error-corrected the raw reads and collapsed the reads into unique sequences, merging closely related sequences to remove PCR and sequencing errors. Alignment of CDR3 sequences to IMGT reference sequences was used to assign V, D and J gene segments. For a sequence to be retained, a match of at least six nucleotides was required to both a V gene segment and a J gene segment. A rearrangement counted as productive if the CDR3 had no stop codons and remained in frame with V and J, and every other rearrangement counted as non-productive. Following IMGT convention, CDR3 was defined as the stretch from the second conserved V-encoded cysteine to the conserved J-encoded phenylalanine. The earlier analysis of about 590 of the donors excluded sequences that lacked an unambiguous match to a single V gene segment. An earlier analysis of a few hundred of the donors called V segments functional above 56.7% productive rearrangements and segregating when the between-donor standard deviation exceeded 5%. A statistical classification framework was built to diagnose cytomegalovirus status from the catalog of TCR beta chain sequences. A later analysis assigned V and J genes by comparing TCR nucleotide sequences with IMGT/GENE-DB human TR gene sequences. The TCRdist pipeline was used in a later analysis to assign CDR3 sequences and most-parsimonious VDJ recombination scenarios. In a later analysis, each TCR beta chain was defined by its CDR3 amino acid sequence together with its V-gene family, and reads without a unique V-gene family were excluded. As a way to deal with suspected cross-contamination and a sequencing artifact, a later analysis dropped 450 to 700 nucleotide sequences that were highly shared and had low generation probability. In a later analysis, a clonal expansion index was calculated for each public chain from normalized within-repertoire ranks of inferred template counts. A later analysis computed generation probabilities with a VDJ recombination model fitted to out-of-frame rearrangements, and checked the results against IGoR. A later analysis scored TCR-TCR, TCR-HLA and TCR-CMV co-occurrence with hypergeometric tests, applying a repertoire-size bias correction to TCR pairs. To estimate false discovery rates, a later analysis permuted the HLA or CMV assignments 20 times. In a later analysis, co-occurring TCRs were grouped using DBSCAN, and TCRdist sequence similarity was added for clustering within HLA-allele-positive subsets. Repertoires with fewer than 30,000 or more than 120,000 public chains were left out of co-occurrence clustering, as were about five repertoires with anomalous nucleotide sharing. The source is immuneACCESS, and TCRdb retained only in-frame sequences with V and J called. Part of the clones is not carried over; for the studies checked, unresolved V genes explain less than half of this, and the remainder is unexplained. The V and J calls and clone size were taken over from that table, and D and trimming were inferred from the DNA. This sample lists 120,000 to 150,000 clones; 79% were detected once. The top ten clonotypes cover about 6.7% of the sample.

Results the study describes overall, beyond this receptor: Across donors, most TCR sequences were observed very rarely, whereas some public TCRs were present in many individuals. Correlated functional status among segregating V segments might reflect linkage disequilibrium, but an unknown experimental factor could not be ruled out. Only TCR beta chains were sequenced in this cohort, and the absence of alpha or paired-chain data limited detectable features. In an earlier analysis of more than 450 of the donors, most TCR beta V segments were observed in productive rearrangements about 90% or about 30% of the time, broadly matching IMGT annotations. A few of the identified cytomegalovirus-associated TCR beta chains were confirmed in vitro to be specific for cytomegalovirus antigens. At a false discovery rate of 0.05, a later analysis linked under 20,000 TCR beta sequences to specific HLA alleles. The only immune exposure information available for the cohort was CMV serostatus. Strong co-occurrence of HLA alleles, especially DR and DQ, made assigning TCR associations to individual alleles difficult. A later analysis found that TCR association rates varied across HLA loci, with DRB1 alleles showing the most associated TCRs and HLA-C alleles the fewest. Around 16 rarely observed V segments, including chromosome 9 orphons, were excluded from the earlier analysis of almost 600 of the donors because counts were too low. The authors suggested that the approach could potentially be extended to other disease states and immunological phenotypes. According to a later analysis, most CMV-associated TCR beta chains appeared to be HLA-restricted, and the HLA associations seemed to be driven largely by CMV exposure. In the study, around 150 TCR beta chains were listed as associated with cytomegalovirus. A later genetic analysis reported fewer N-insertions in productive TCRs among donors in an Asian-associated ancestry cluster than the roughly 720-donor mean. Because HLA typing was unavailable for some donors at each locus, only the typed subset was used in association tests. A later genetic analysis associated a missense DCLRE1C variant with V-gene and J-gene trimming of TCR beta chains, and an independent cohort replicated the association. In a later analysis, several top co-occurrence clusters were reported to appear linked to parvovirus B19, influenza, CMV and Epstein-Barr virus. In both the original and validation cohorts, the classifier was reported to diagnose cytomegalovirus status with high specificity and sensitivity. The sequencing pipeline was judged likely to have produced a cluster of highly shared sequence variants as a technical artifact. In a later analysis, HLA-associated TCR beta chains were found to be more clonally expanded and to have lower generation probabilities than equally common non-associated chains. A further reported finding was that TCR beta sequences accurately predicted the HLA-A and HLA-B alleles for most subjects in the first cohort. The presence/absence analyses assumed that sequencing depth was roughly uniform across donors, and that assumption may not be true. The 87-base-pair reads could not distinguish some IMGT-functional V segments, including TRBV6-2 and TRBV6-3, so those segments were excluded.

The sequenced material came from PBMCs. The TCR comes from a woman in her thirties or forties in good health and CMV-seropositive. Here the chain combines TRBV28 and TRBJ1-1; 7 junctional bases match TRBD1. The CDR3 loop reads CASNRGYTEAFF. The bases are TGTGCCAGTAACAGGGGATACACTGAAGCTTTCTTT.